This T cell receptor beta chain originates from a study of blood T cell repertoires in COVID-19. Study-wide background: COVID-19 samples, acute and convalescent, were from the United States, Italy and Spain. In each case, the material was cDNA or gDNA derived from T cells, B-cell-depleted T cells, or PBMCs.

With 6 bases removed from V and 7 bases from J, the gap between germline ends came to 13 bases. Per the germline V gene, CDR1 is MNHEY and CDR2 is SVGAGI. This CDR3 contains 13 residues. In the study's own analysis: It was from reference gene primer amplification that nucleated cell counts were estimated. The data were produced by immunoSEQ multiplex PCR, yet TCRdb's version contains in-frame clones alone and is incomplete. V, J and clone size derive from that table, while D and trimming were established from the DNA sequence. The table records over 85,000 clones, about four fifths of them present only once.

Sequenced input: peripheral blood. The gene calls are TRBV6-5 and TRBJ1-5; the D is unclear. This receptor was taken from a woman aged 60-75 years with acute or convalescent COVID-19. CDR3 sequence reads: CASRQTAFQPQHF. The DNA for the CDR3 is TGTGCCAGCAGACAAACAGCTTTCCAGCCCCAGCATTTT.